This passage covers 14 T cell receptor beta chains from one sample sequenced in a study of blood T cell repertoires in COVID-19. Here immunoSEQ multiplex PCR was the method, and the copy in TCRdb shows in-frame clones only, minus some. The data hold roughly 480,000 clones, with roughly 89% observed a single time. Sequenced sample: peripheral blood. The receptors derive from a man younger than 35 with COVID-19, enrolled during active disease.

This chain uses TRBV5-4 with TRBJ2-2, with TRBD2 as a possible D gene (5 bases). From germline, CDR1 is SGHNT and CDR2 YYREEE (reference sequence). V shed 2 bases and J shed 5 bases, with 10 bases lying between them. This CDR3 has 14 residues. The CDR3 DNA is TGTGCCAGCAGCTTCTTAGGCGGGACCGGGGAGCTGTTTTTT. It encodes CASSFLGGTGELFF.

V gene TRBV2 combines with J gene TRBJ1-3; 9 bases align to TRBD1. This CDR3 region has 12 residues. Germline V gene data show CDR1 as SNHLY and CDR2 as FYNNEI. V trimming: 11 bases; J trimming: 2 bases; junction bases outside the gene matches: 1. CDR3 bases: TGTGCCGGACAGGGGACTGGAAACACCATATATTTT. Encoded protein: CAGQGTGNTIYF.

The chain recombines TRBV11-3 with TRBJ2-3; 7 positions agree with TRBD2. CDR3 length: 18 amino acids. The ends lost 5 bases at V and 4 bases at J; junction bases unmatched: 18. CDR1 SGHNT and CDR2 YENEEA come from the germline V gene. CDR3 sequence reads: CASSGDFGAGVGPDTQYF. The CDR3 nucleotides are TGTGCCAGCAGCGGTGACTTCGGGGCGGGAGTTGGCCCAGATACGCAGTATTTT.

V gene TRBV2 combines with J gene TRBJ2-7, with 8 positions matching TRBD1. The V gene end was trimmed by 6 bases and the J gene end by 2 bases; junction bases not matched to a gene: 6. Germline CDR1 reads SNHLY; CDR2 reads FYNNEI. This CDR3 is 14 amino acids long. The CDR3 is CASRDRVRAYEQYF. In DNA, the CDR3 is TGTGCCAGCAGGGACAGGGTTAGGGCCTACGAGCAGTACTTC.

This clone was observed once. This chain links TRBV28 with TRBJ2-6; D call uncertain. V shed 9 bases and J shed 2 bases, with 8 bases lying between them. The germline V gene encodes CDR1 MDHEN and CDR2 SYDVKM. CDR3 size: 13 residues. CDR3: CASWAAGANVLTF. CDR3 in DNA: TGTGCCAGTTGGGCTGCTGGGGCCAACGTCCTGACTTTC.

This chain connects TRBV7-8 to TRBJ2-7; D is perhaps TRBD1 (5 bases). Trimming left V 6 bases short and J 1 base short, with 10 bases between. The CDR3 runs 13 residues. Germline V gene sequence: CDR1 SGHVS, CDR2 FQNEAQ. The CDR3 DNA follows: TGTGCCAGCAGTTGGACACCATCCTACGAGCAGTACTTC. Its translation: CASSWTPSYEQYF.

CDR3 bases: TGCGCCAGCAGGACGACTAGCGGGAGGGCTAATGAGCAGTTCTTC. It is translated as CASRTTSGRANEQFF. The rearrangement joins TRBV10-2 to TRBJ2-1; 14 nucleotides align to TRBD2. V lost 6 bases and J lost 7; bases outside the gene matches: 5. Germline CDR1 reads WSHSY; CDR2 reads SAAADI. The CDR3 is 15 residues long.

This clone has more than one count but fewer than ten. V is TRBV11-2 and J is TRBJ1-5; 11 bases match TRBD1. CDR1 SGHAT and CDR2 FQNNGV come from the germline V gene. The CDR3 is 15 residues long. V was pared by 5 bases and J by 7 bases, with 7 bases of the junction left unmatched. The CDR3 region has the DNA TGTGCCAGCAGCCAAGGGACAGGGGGGCAACAGCCCCAGCATTTT. This gives the protein CASSQGTGGQQPQHF.

The V and J genes are TRBV28 and TRBJ2-2, with D possibly being TRBD2 (6 bases). Trimming cost V 8 bases and J 5 bases, with 12 bases left between them. The germline CDR1 and CDR2 sequences are MDHEN and SYDVKM. The CDR3 covers 13 residues. CDR3 loop: CASQRTNTGELFF. The CDR3 DNA follows: TGTGCCAGCCAGAGGACTAATACCGGGGAGCTGTTTTTT.

V is TRBV11-3 and J is TRBJ1-1, with no clear D. Germline-derived CDR1 and CDR2 are SGHNT and YENEEA. V was cut by 5 bases and J by 2 bases, with 15 bases left in between. The CDR3 runs to 15 residues. Here the CDR3 reads CASSQREAANTEAFF. The CDR3 DNA reads TGTGCCAGCAGCCAACGAGAGGCAGCCAACACTGAAGCTTTCTTT.

The chain carries TRBV2 and TRBJ1-4; D unresolved. The CDR3 runs 15 residues. V gave up 4 bases and J gave up 3 bases, with 12 bases separating them. CDR1 SNHLY and CDR2 FYNNEI come from the germline V gene. This chain's CDR3 is CASSVSKMANEKLFF. CDR3 nucleotide sequence: TGTGCCAGCAGTGTATCTAAAATGGCTAATGAAAAACTGTTTTTT.

The CDR3 loop is CAWAGETNTEAFF. The CDR3 nucleotides are TGTGCCTGGGCAGGGGAGACGAACACTGAAGCTTTCTTT. V usage is TRBV30 and J usage is TRBJ1-1, with D possibly being TRBD1 (6 bases). The CDR3 sequence is 13 residues long. V was clipped by 5 bases and J by 1 base, with 11 bases between them. Germline V CDR1 and CDR2: GTSNPN, SVGIG (reference sequence).

To note about this clone: At one end, the junction sequence differs from germline, possibly due to a read error. The chain employs TRBV11-3 and TRBJ2-3, with 7 bases identical to TRBD2. Germline V gene data show CDR1 as SGHNT and CDR2 as YENEEA. There are 15 residues in the CDR3. DNA of the CDR3: TGTGCCAGCACCATAGCGGGCGGGAGCAGAGATACGCAGTATTTT. This gives the protein CASTIAGGSRDTQYF.

This sequence joins TRBV27 and TRBJ2-1; 10 bases line up with TRBD2. From germline, CDR1 is MNHEY and CDR2 SMNVEV (reference sequence). The trim removed 4 bases at V and 9 bases at J, leaving 12 bases unmatched. The CDR3 covers 16 residues. Here the CDR3 reads CASSSVPSGSVGEQFF. The CDR3 coding sequence is TGTGCCAGCAGTTCCGTACCTAGCGGGAGCGTCGGTGAGCAGTTCTTC.